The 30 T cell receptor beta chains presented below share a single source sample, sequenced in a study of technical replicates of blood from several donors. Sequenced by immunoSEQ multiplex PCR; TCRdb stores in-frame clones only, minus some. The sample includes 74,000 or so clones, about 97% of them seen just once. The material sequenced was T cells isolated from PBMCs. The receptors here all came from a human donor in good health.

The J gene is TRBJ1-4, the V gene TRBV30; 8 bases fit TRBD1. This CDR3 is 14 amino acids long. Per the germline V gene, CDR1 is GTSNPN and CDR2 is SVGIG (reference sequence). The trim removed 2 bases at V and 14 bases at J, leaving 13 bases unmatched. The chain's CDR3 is CAWSPGQGRGGLFF. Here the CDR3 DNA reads TGTGCCTGGAGTCCTGGACAGGGAAGGGGTGGGCTGTTTTTT.

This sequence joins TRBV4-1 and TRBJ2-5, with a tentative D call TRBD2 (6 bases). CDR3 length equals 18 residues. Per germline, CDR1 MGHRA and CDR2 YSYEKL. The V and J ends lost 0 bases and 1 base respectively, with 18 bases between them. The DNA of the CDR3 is TGCGCCAGCAGCCAAGAGGCGGATTACGGGAGAGGCCAAGAGACCCAGTACTTC. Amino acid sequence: CASSQEADYGRGQETQYF.

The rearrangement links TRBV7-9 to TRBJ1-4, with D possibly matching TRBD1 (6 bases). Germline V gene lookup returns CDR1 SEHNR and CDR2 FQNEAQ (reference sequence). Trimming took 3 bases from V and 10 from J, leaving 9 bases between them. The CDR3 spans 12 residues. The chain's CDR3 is CASSLGGGKLFF. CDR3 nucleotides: TGTGCCAGCAGCTTGGGAGGGGGAAAACTGTTTTTT.

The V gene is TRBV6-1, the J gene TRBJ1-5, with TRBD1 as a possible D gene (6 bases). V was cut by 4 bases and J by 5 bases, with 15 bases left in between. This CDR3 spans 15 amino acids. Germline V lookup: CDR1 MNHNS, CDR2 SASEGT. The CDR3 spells CASSGNRVAYQPQHF. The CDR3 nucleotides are TGTGCCAGCAGTGGAAACAGGGTAGCCTATCAGCCCCAGCATTTT.

CDR3 bases: TGTGCCAGCAGCTTAGCGGCCTCAGATACGCAGTATTTT. Translating gives CASSLAASDTQYF. This chain uses TRBV7-8 with TRBJ2-3, with no clear D. The CDR3 runs to 13 residues. V lost 0 bases to trimming and J lost 4 bases, with 5 bases between them. Per germline, CDR1 SGHVS and CDR2 FQNEAQ.

CDR3 bases: TGTGCCAGCAGTGAAGCGGCAGGGGGCAGGAACACTGAAGCTTTCTTT. It translates to CASSEAAGGRNTEAFF. The gene calls are TRBV6-1 and TRBJ1-1, with 8 nucleotides matching TRBD1. The V and J ends lost 0 bases and 1 base, in that order; junction bases with no gene match: 4. The CDR3 loop spans 16 amino acids. CDR1 is MNHNS, CDR2 SASEGT, per germline.

This CDR3 reads CASSLRDSTTYEQYF. The DNA of the CDR3 is TGCGCCAGCAGCTTGAGAGACAGCACTACCTACGAGCAGTACTTC. The rearrangement joins TRBV5-1 to TRBJ2-7, with TRBD1 as a possible D gene (5 bases). This CDR3 contains 15 residues. CDR1 is SGHRS, CDR2 YFSETQ, per germline. V lost 1 base and J lost 2, with 13 bases in between. Looking up the rest from reference TRBV5-1 and TRBJ2-7 gives the full variable domain: KAGVTQTPRYLIKTRGQQVTLSCSPISGHRSVSWYQQTPGQGLQFLFEYFSETQRNKGNFPGRFSGRQFSNSRSEMNVSTLELGDSALYLCASSLRDSTTYEQYFGPGTRLTVT.

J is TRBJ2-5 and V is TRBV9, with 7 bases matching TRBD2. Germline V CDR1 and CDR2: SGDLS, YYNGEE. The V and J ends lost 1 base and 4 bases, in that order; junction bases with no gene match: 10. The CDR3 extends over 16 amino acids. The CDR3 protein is CASSVRGQTGGETQYF. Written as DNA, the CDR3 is TGTGCCAGCAGCGTAAGAGGGCAGACGGGAGGAGAGACCCAGTACTTC.

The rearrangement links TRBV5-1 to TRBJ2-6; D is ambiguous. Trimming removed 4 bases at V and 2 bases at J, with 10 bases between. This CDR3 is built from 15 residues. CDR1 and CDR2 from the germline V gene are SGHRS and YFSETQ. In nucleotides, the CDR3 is TGCGCCAGCAGCACGAGTGAGCCTGGGGCCAACGTCCTGACTTTC. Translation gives CASSTSEPGANVLTF.

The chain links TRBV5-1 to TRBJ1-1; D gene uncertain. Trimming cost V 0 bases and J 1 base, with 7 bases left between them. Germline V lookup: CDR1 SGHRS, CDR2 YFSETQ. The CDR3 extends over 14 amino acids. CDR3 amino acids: CASSLVPRNTEAFF. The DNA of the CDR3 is TGCGCCAGCAGCTTGGTGCCGAGGAACACTGAAGCTTTCTTT.

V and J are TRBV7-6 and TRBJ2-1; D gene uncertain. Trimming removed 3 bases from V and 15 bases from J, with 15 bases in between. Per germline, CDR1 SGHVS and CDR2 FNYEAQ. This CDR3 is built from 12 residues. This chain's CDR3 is CASSFLQAPPFF. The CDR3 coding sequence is TGTGCCAGCAGCTTCCTCCAGGCCCCCCCGTTCTTC.

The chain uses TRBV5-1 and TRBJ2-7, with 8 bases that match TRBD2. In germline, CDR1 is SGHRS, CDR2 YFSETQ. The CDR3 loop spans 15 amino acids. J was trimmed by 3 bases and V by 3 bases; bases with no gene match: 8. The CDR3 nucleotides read TGCGCCAGCAGCTGGCTCCGGGGGGGCCTCTACGAGCAGTACTTC. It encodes CASSWLRGGLYEQYF.

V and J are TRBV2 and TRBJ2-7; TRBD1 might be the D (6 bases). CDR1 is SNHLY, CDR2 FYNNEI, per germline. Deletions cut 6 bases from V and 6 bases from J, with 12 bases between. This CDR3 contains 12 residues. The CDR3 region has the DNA TGTGCCAGCAGCCTCAGGGGTACCGAGCAGTACTTC. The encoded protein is CASSLRGTEQYF.

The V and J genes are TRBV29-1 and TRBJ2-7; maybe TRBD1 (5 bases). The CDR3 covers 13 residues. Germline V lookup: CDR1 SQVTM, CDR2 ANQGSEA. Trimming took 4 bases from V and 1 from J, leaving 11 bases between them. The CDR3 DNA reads TGCAGCGTTGCTGGCCCAGGGTCCTACGAGCAGTACTTC. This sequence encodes CSVAGPGSYEQYF.

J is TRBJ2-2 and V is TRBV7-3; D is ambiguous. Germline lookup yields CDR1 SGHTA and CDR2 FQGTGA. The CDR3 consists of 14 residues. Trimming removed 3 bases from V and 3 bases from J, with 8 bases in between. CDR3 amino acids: CASSFNSYTGELFF. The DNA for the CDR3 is TGTGCCAGCAGCTTTAACAGCTACACCGGGGAGCTGTTTTTT.

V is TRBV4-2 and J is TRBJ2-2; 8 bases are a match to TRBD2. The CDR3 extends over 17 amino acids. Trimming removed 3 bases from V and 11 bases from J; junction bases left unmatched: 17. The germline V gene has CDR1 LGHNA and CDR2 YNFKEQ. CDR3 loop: CASSQRGAWSGGIELFF. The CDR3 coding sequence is TGTGCCAGCAGCCAGAGAGGGGCATGGAGCGGGGGAATCGAGCTGTTTTTT.

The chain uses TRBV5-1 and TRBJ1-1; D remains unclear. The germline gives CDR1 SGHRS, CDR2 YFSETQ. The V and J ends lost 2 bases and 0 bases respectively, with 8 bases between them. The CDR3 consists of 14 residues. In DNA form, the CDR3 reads TGCGCCAGCAGCTTTAGGACTTTGAACACTGAAGCTTTCTTT. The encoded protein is CASSFRTLNTEAFF.

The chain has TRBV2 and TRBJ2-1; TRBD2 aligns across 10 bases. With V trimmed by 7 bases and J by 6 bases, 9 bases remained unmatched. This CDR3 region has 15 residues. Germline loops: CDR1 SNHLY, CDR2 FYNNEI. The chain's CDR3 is CASKLSTSGLNEQFF. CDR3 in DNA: TGTGCCAGCAAGCTCTCGACTAGCGGGCTCAATGAGCAGTTCTTC.

CDR3 nucleotide sequence: TGTGCCTTCCGCGGGGAATCCGGGACACCCCTCCACTTT. Translating it yields CAFRGESGTPLHF. V usage is TRBV30 and J usage is TRBJ1-6, with no clear D. V lost 7 bases and J 11 bases, leaving 18 bases between the germline ends. The germline V gene has CDR1 GTSNPN and CDR2 SVGIG (reference sequence). The CDR3 has 13 residues.

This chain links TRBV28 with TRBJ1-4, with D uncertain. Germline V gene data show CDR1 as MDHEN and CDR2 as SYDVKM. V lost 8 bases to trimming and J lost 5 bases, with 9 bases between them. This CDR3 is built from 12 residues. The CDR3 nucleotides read TGTGCCAGCCTACAGCAGAATGAAAAACTGTTTTTT. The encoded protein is CASLQQNEKLFF.

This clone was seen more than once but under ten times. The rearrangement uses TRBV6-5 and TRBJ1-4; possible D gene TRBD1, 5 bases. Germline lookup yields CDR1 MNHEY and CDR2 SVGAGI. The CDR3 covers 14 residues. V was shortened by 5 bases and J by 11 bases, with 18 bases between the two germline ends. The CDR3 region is CASSKQEGLLKLFF. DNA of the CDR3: TGTGCCAGCAGTAAACAGGAGGGGCTTTTGAAACTGTTTTTT.

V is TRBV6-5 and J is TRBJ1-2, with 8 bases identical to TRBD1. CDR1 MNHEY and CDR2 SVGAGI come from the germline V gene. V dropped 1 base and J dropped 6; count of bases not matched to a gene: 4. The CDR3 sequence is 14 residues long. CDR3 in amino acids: CASSYFSRGHGYTF. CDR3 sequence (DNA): TGTGCCAGCAGTTACTTTTCCAGGGGGCATGGCTACACCTTC.

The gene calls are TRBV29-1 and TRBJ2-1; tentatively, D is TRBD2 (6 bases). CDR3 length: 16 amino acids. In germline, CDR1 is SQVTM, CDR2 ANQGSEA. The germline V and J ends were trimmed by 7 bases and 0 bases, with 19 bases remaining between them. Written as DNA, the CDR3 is TGCAGCGGCTTGAGAGTTGCGGGGAGCTCCTACAATGAGCAGTTCTTC. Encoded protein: CSGLRVAGSSYNEQFF.

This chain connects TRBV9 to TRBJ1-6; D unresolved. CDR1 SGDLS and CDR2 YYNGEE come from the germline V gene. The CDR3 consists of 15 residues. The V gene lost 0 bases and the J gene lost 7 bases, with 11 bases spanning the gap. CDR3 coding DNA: TGTGCCAGCAGCGTAGCTACGTCCCTCAATTCACCCCTCCACTTT. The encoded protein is CASSVATSLNSPLHF.

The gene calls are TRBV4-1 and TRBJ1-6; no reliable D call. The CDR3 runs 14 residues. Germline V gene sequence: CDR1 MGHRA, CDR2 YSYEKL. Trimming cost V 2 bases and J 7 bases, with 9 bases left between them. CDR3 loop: CASSQPRVNSPLHF. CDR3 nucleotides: TGCGCCAGCAGCCAACCACGGGTGAATTCACCCCTCCACTTT.

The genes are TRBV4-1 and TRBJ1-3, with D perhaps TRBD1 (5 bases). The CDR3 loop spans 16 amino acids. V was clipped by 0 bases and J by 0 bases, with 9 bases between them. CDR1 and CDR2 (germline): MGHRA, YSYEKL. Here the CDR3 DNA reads TGCGCCAGCAGCCAAGATGGCAGGGACTCTGGAAACACCATATATTTT. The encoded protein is CASSQDGRDSGNTIYF.

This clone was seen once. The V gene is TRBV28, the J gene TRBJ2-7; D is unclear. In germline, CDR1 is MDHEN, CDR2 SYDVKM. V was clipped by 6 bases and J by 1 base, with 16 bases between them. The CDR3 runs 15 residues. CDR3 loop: CASRPGTYRSYEQYF. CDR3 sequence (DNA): TGTGCCAGCAGGCCCGGTACCTACCGGTCCTACGAGCAGTACTTC.

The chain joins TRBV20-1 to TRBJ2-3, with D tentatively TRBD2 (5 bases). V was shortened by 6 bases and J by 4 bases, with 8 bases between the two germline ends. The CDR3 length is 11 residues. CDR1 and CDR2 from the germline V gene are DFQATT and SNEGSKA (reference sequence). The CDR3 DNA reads TGCAGTGCCGGGGAACCAGATACGCAGTATTTT. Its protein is CSAGEPDTQYF.

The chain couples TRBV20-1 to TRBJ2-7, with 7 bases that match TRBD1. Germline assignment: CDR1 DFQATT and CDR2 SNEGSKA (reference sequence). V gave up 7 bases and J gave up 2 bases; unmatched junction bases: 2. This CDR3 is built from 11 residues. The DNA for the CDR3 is TGCAGTGTTGGGACAGCCTACGAGCAGTACTTC. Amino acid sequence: CSVGTAYEQYF.

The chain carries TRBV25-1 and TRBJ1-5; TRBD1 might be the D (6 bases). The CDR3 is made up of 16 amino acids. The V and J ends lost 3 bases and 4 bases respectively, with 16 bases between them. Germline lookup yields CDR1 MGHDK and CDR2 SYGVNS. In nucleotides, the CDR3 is TGTGCCAGCAGTGATGGGGGCTCTAATCCTAATCAGCCCCAGCATTTT. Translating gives CASSDGGSNPNQPQHF.